This TCR beta chain was identified during a study of post-analysis software for immune sequencing data. Study-wide context: Patients had relapsing-remitting, secondary progressive or progressive-relapsing multiple sclerosis; some lacked subtype. Study-level findings and limits: Higher frequency in patients than in controls was seen for about five TRBV segments, with TRBV5-6, TRBV5-1 and TRBV20-1 among them. Compared against controls, patients with multiple sclerosis displayed significantly lower normalized Chao1 diversity. When the samples were clustered directly with F measure, those that had been prepared in the same batch showed strong co-clustering.

TCR beta libraries were prepared from cDNA with unique molecular identifiers. The yield from about 1 to 10 million T cells was around 500,000 cDNA molecules in total. TCRdb re-analysed the PCR reads in MiXCR, keeping a single row per CDR3 protein. The sample has about 430,000 distinct CDR3 sequences; about 39% are singletons. In regard to this clonotype: The target antigen is unknown.

The length of the CDR3 is 13 residues. Germline lookup yields CDR1 MDHEN and CDR2 SYDVKM. V was cut by 6 bases and J by 6 bases, with 12 bases left in between. The material sequenced was blood. The chain recombines TRBV28 with TRBJ1-5, with D uncertain. The TCR sequence derives from a girl aged 2 to 9 with multiple sclerosis. The DNA of the CDR3 is TGTGCCAGCAGCCCCGCGGGAATTCAGCCCCAGCATTTT. This gives the protein CASSPAGIQPQHF.